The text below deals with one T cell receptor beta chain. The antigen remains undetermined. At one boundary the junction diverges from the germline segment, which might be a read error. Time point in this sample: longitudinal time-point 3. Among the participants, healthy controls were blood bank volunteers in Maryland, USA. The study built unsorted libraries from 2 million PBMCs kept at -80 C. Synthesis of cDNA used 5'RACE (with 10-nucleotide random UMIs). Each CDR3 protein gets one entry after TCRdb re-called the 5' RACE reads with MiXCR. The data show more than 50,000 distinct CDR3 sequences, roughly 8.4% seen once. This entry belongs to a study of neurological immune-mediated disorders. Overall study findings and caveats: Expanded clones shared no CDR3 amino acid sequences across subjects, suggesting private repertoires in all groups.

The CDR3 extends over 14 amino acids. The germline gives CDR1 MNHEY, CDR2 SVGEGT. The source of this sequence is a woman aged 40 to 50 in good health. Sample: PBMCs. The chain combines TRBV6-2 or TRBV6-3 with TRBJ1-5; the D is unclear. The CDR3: CASSRGYDKQPKHF. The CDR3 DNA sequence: TGTGCCAGCAGCCGCGGGTATGACAAACAGCCCAAGCATTTT.